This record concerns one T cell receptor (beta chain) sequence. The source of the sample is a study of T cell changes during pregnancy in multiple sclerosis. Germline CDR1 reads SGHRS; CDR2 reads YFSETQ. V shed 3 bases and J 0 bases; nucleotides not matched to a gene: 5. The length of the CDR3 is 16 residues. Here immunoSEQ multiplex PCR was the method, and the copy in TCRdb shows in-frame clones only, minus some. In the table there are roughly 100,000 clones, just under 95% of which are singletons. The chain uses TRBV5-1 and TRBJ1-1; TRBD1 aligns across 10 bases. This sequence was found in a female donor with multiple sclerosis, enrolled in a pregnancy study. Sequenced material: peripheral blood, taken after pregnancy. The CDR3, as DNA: TGCGCCAGCAGCTCAACTGACAGGGGGCTGAACACTGAAGCTTTCTTT. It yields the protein CASSSTDRGLNTEAFF.